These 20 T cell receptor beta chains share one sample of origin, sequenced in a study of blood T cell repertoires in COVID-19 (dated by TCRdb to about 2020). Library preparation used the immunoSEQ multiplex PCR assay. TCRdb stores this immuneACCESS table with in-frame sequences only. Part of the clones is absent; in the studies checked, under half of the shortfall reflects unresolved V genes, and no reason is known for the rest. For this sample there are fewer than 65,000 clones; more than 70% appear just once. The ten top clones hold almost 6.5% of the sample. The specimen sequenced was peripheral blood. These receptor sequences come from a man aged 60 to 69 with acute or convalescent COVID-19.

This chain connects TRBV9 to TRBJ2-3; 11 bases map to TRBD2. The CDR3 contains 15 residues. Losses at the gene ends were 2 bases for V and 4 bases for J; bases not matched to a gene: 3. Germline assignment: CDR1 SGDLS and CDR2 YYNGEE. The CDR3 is CASSVTSGTADTQYF. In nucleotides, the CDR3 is TGTGCCAGCAGCGTGACTAGCGGGACAGCAGATACGCAGTATTTT.

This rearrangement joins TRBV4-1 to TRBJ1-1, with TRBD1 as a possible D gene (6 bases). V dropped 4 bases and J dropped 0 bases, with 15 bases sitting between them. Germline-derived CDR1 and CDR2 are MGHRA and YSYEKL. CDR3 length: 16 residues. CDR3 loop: CASSRSSGALNTEAFF. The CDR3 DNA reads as TGCGCCAGCAGCCGATCATCAGGGGCCCTGAACACTGAAGCTTTCTTT.

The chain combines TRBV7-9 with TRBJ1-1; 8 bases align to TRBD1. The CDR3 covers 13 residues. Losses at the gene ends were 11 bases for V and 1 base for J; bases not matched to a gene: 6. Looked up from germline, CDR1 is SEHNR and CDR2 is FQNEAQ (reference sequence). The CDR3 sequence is CASDRAENTEAFF. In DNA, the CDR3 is TGTGCCTCGGACAGGGCCGAGAACACTGAAGCTTTCTTT.

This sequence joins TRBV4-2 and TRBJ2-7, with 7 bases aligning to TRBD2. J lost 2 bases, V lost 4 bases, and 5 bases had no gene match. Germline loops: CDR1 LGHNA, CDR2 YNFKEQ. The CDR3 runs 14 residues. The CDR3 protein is CASSPEGRAYEQYF. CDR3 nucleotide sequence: TGTGCCAGCAGCCCGGAGGGGAGGGCCTACGAGCAGTACTTC.

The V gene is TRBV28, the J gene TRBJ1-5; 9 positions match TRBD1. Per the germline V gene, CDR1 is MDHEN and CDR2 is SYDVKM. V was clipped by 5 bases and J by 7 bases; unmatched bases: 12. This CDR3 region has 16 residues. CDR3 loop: CASSPRQGEYGQPQHF. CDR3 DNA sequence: TGTGCCAGCAGTCCAAGACAGGGGGAATATGGGCAGCCCCAGCATTTT.

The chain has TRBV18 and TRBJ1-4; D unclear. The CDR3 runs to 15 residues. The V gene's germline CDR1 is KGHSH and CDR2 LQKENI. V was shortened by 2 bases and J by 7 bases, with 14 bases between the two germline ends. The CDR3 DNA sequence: TGTGCCAGCTCACCATTCGAGGAATCGGGTGAAAAACTGTTTTTT. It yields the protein CASSPFEESGEKLFF.

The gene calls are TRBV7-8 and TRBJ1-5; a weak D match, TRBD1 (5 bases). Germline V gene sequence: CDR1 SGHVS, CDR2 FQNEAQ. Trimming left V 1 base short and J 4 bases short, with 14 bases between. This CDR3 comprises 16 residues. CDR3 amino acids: CASSLVVREGNQPQHF. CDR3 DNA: TGTGCCAGCAGCTTAGTGGTCAGGGAGGGGAATCAGCCCCAGCATTTT.

DNA for the CDR3: TGTGCCAGCACTAAAAGGGGGGGGTATGGCTACACCTTC. This codes for CASTKRGGYGYTF. The chain uses TRBV12-3 or TRBV12-4 and TRBJ1-2; possibly TRBD1 for D (6 bases). V lost 7 bases and J lost 5, with 14 bases in between. The CDR3 runs to 13 residues.

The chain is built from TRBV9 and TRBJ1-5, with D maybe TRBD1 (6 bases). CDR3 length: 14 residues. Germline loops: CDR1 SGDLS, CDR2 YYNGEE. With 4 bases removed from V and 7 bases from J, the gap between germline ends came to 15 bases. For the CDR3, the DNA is TGTGCCAGCAGCCTAGGGGGGGGAAGGCAGCCCCAGCATTTT. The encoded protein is CASSLGGGRQPQHF.

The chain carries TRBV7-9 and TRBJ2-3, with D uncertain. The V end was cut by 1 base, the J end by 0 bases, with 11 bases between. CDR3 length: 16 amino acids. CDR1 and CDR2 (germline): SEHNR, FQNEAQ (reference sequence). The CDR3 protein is CASSLDGGASTDTQYF. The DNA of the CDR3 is TGTGCCAGCAGCTTAGACGGCGGAGCGAGCACAGATACGCAGTATTTT. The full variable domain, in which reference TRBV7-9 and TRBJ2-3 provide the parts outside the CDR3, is DTGVSQNPRHKITKRGQNVTFRCDPISEHNRLYWYRQTLGQGPEFLTYFQNEAQLEKSRLLSDRFSAERPKGSFSTLEIQRTEQGDSAMYLCASSLDGGASTDTQYFGPGTRLTVL.

CDR3 protein: CASSQDRSNTEAFF. In nucleotides, the CDR3 is TGTGCCAGCAGCCAAGATCGTTCGAACACTGAAGCTTTCTTT. The chain has TRBV4-2 and TRBJ1-1; no clear D gene. The CDR3 has 14 residues. The germline V gene has CDR1 LGHNA and CDR2 YNFKEQ. Trimming removed 0 bases at V and 1 base at J, with 6 bases between.

The CDR3 bases are TGTGCCAGCAGTGAGTCGTTGGGAGCTGGGTCCACTGAAGCTTTCTTT. Its protein is CASSESLGAGSTEAFF. This rearrangement joins TRBV6-1 to TRBJ1-1; D gene unclear. Trimming shortened V by 3 bases and J by 4 bases, and 18 bases separated the two germline ends. Per the germline V gene, CDR1 is MNHNS and CDR2 is SASEGT. The CDR3 extends over 16 amino acids.

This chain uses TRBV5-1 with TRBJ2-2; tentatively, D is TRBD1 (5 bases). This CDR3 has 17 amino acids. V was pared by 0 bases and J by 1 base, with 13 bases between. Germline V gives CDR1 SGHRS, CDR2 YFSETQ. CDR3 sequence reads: CASSLAYGAQNTGELFF. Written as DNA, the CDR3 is TGCGCCAGCAGCTTGGCCTATGGGGCCCAGAACACCGGGGAGCTGTTTTTT.

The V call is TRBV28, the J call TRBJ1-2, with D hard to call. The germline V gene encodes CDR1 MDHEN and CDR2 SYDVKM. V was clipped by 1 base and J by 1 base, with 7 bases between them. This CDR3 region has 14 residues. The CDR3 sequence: CASSLLQINYGYTF. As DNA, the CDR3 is TGTGCCAGCAGTTTATTACAGATTAACTATGGCTACACCTTC.

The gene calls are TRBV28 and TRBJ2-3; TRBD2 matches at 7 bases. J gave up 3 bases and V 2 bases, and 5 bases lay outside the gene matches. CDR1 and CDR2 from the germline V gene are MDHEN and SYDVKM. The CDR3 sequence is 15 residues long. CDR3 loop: CASSLRGVGTDTQYF. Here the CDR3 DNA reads TGTGCCAGCAGTTTACGGGGGGTGGGGACAGATACGCAGTATTTT.

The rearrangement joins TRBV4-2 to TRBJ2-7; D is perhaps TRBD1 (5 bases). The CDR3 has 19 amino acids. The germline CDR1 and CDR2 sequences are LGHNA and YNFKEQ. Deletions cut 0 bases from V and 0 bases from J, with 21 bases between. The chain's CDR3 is CASSQDRRARGSRSYEQYF. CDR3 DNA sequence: TGTGCCAGCAGCCAAGATCGTCGGGCTAGGGGTTCTCGCTCCTACGAGCAGTACTTC.

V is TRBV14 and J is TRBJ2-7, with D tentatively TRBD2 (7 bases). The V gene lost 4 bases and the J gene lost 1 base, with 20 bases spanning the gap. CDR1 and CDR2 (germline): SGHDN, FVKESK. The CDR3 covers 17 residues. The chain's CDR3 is CASSPRLGRGSSYEQYF. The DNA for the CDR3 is TGTGCCAGCAGCCCCCGGCTTGGGAGGGGGAGTTCCTACGAGCAGTACTTC.

This chain's CDR3 is CASSFAWTATNEKLFF. DNA for the CDR3: TGTGCCAGCAGCTTTGCCTGGACAGCAACTAATGAAAAACTGTTTTTT. This chain uses TRBV11-2 with TRBJ1-4; D might be TRBD1 (6 bases). This CDR3 is 16 amino acids long. Trimming pared 3 bases from V and 0 bases from J, leaving 11 bases between. CDR1 is SGHAT, CDR2 FQNNGV, per germline. The whole variable domain, remainder taken from reference TRBV11-2 and TRBJ1-4, is EAGVAQSPRYKIIEKRQSVAFWCNPISGHATLYWYQQILGQGPKLLIQFQNNGVVDDSQLPKDRFSAERLKGVDSTLKIQPAKLEDSAVYLCASSFAWTATNEKLFFGSGTQLSVL.

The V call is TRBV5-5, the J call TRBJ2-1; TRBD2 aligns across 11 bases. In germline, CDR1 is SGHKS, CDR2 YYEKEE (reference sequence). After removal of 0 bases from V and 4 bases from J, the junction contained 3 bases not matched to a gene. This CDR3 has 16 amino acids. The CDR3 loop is CASSLGGTSGYNEQFF. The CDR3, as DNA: TGTGCCAGCAGCTTGGGGGGGACTAGCGGTTACAATGAGCAGTTCTTC.

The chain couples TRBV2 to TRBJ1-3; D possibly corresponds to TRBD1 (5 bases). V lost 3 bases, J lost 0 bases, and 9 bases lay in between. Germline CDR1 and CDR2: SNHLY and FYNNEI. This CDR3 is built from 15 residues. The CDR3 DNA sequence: TGTGCCAGCAGTGAGGGCAGGGCCTCTGGAAACACCATATATTTT. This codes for CASSEGRASGNTIYF.